One sample yielded the 21 T cell receptor beta chains listed below, sequenced in a study of T cells in Graves' hyperthyroidism and ophthalmopathy. There were TCR beta CDR3 regions amplified from RNA transcripts. First-round RT-PCR with HTBI primers amplified the TCR CDR3 region. A single record per CDR3 protein comes from TCRdb applying MiXCR to the multiplex PCR reads. The profile covers 300,000 to 500,000 distinct CDR3 sequences, with more than 12% appearing a single time and 25% to 30% taken by the ten largest. Specimen: blood. The receptors here all came from a man aged 50-59 years with Graves' ophthalmopathy.

To note about this clonotype: One end of the junction fails to match germline, which may point to a read error. CDR3 loop: CTSSLGSEQYF. The CDR3 nucleotides are TGTACCAGCAGTTTGGGTTCCGAGCAGTACTTC. This chain connects TRBV27 to TRBJ2-7; unclear D gene. This CDR3 has 11 amino acids. Germline CDR1 is MNHEY and CDR2 is SMNVEV (reference sequence).

This clonotype was observed a few times. The chain is built from TRBV19 and TRBJ2-1, with 10 bases identical to TRBD2. The junction had 5 bases not matched to a gene; V was cut back by 2 bases and J by 4 bases. The germline V gene has CDR1 LNHDA and CDR2 SQIVND (reference sequence). This CDR3 is 16 amino acids long. CDR3 amino acids: CASSINSGGGYNEQFF. The CDR3 coding sequence is TGTGCCAGTAGTATAAACAGCGGGGGGGGGTACAATGAGCAGTTCTTC.

This clonotype was counted many times. The chain carries TRBV18 and TRBJ2-1; D is perhaps TRBD1 (5 bases). The CDR3 has 13 residues. Germline lookup yields CDR1 KGHSH and CDR2 LQKENI. Trimming shortened V by 3 bases and J by 5 bases, and 8 bases separated the two germline ends. The CDR3 protein is CASSPGRDNEQFF. The CDR3 nucleotides read TGTGCCAGCTCACCGGGCAGGGACAATGAGCAGTTCTTC.

This clonotype came up many times. Germline is not matched at one junction end, which may reflect a read error. The J gene is TRBJ2-1, the V gene TRBV7-7, with TRBD2 identical over 12 bases. Germline V lookup: CDR1 SSHAT, CDR2 FNYEAQ (reference sequence). The CDR3 loop spans 16 amino acids. The CDR3 reads CASSPGLAGAGNEQFF. The CDR3 DNA sequence: TGTGCTAGCAGCCCGGGACTAGCGGGTGCAGGCAATGAGCAGTTCTTC.

The chain has TRBV14 and TRBJ1-5, with D tentatively TRBD1 (5 bases). Germline V gives CDR1 SGHDN, CDR2 FVKESK. Trimming took 4 bases from V and 3 from J, leaving 19 bases between them. This CDR3 has 17 amino acids. The CDR3 loop reads CASSPRFFGTDNQPQHF. In nucleotides, the CDR3 is TGTGCCAGCAGCCCTCGTTTTTTCGGGACGGACAATCAGCCCCAGCATTTT.

In nucleotides, the CDR3 is TGTGCCAGCAATTGGGCAGGGGGACAAGAGACCCAGTACTTC. This sequence encodes CASNWAGGQETQYF. This chain joins TRBV25-1 and TRBJ2-5; 7 nucleotides line up with TRBD1. The germline gives CDR1 MGHDK, CDR2 SYGVNS. The trim removed 7 bases at V and 2 bases at J, leaving 7 bases unmatched. This CDR3 has 14 residues.

This clonotype was picked up a small number of times. The chain uses TRBV7-8 and TRBJ2-7, with D possibly TRBD2 on 5 matching bases. The CDR3 extends over 13 amino acids. CDR1 is SGHVS and CDR2 is FQNEAQ in the germline V gene. V dropped 6 bases and J dropped 3 bases, with 12 bases sitting between them. The CDR3 DNA follows: TGTGCCAGCAGGCACGGGGAACTCTACGAGCAGTACTTC. It is translated as CASRHGELYEQYF.

This clonotype came up many times. The chain combines TRBV15 with TRBJ1-4, with TRBD1 identical over 10 bases. Germline loops: CDR1 LNHNV, CDR2 YYDKDF (reference sequence). The V and J ends lost 6 bases and 7 bases, in that order; junction bases with no gene match: 5. CDR3 length: 14 residues. Here the CDR3 reads CATRIGTGVEKLFF. CDR3 nucleotides: TGTGCCACCAGGATCGGGACAGGGGTTGAAAAACTGTTTTTT.

This clonotype showed up just a few times. The CDR3 DNA sequence: TGTGCCAGCAGTAAAACAGGGTCTACCTACGAGCAGTACTTC. Residues: CASSKTGSTYEQYF. This chain links TRBV6-4 with TRBJ2-7, with D possibly matching TRBD1 (6 bases). V dropped 5 bases and J dropped 2 bases, with 13 bases sitting between them. Looked up from germline, CDR1 is MRHNA and CDR2 is SNTAGT. This CDR3 is built from 14 residues.

This clonotype has at least ten counts. This chain connects TRBV3-1 to TRBJ2-7; D is uncertain. The CDR3 totals 15 residues. Trimming left V 1 base short and J 3 bases short, with 13 bases between. CDR1 and CDR2 (germline): LGHDT, YNNKEL (reference sequence). The CDR3 coding sequence is TGTGCCAGCAGCCAAGGGTCTTTGGGGATCTACGAGCAGTACTTC. Its protein is CASSQGSLGIYEQYF.

This clonotype was seen many times. The gene calls are TRBV7-9 and TRBJ2-7; a weak D match, TRBD1 (7 bases). The CDR3 has 14 amino acids. Trimming removed 5 bases at V and 4 bases at J, with 15 bases between. Germline V gene sequence: CDR1 SEHNR, CDR2 FQNEAQ (reference sequence). The DNA for the CDR3 is TGTGCCAGCAGCGCGCAGGGGGGTTCTTACGAGCAGTACTTC. Its translation: CASSAQGGSYEQYF.

This clonotype has at least ten counts. This chain uses TRBV2 with TRBJ2-7; tentatively, D is TRBD2 (5 bases). In germline, CDR1 is SNHLY, CDR2 FYNNEI. The CDR3 loop spans 13 amino acids. V shed 7 bases and J shed 3 bases, with 13 bases lying between them. The CDR3 DNA sequence: TGTGCCAGCACAGCGGAGATACGCTACGAGCAGTACTTC. This sequence encodes CASTAEIRYEQYF.

This clonotype was counted a few times. The V gene is TRBV6-5, the J gene TRBJ1-2; 9 bases are shared with TRBD1. Germline V lookup: CDR1 MNHEY, CDR2 SVGAGI. The CDR3 spans 16 residues. Germline trimming cut 2 bases from V and 4 bases from J; bases unmatched to any gene: 8. Written as DNA, the CDR3 is TGTGCCAGCAGTTACGTCGGGACAGGGAACCGCTATGGCTACACCTTC. Translating it yields CASSYVGTGNRYGYTF.

The chain is built from TRBV5-6 and TRBJ1-2, with D possibly TRBD1 on 5 matching bases. The CDR3 contains 14 residues. CDR1 and CDR2 from the germline V gene are SGHDT and YYEEEE. V lost 2 bases and J lost 5, with 13 bases in between. The DNA of the CDR3 is TGTGCCAGCAGCTTCTTCGAGCGACAGTATGGCTACACCTTC. Encoded protein: CASSFFERQYGYTF.

At least ten counts were recorded for this clonotype. This chain links TRBV5-1 with TRBJ2-3, with TRBD2 identical over 7 bases. Germline trimming cut 4 bases from V and 1 base from J; bases unmatched to any gene: 6. Germline assignment: CDR1 SGHRS and CDR2 YFSETQ. The CDR3 is 15 residues long. The CDR3 here is CASSPGLVGTDTQYF. CDR3 DNA: TGCGCCAGCAGCCCCGGACTAGTCGGCACAGATACGCAGTATTTT.

This clonotype turned up a few times. In nucleotides, the CDR3 is TGTGCCAGACATACGAAGGTCTTATCGGGGTTCTACGAGCAGTACTTC. The encoded protein is CARHTKVLSGFYEQYF. This rearrangement joins TRBV6-1 to TRBJ2-7; a weak D match, TRBD2 (5 bases). Germline V CDR1 and CDR2: MNHNS, SASEGT. V lost 9 bases and J 3 bases, leaving 24 bases between the germline ends. The CDR3 is 16 residues long.

This chain uses TRBV12-3 or TRBV12-4 with TRBJ2-3; TRBD1 aligns across 10 bases. V trimming: 6 bases; J trimming: 5 bases; junction bases outside the gene matches: 11. This CDR3 has 16 amino acids. The CDR3 DNA is TGTGCCAGCAGAGGGACAGGGGACAGGAGGCGAGATACGCAGTATTTT. Translating it yields CASRGTGDRRRDTQYF.

The chain is built from TRBV19 and TRBJ2-2; D is unresolved. Trimming removed 8 bases at V and 6 bases at J, with 4 bases between. The CDR3 consists of 10 residues. Germline V gene sequence: CDR1 LNHDA, CDR2 SQIVND (reference sequence). CDR3 DNA: TGTGCCAGTGAAGCCGGGGAGCTGTTTTTT. Translated, it gives CASEAGELFF.

This clonotype has just one count. The chain joins TRBV24-1 to TRBJ2-7; 15 nucleotides match TRBD2. The assigned J gene may be wrong: the sequence end matches TRBJ2-1 better. The CDR3 loop spans 16 amino acids. Germline V CDR1 and CDR2: KGHDR, SFDVKD. The CDR3 DNA is TGTGCCACCAGTGACCATGGACTAGCGGGGGGGAACGAGCAGTTCTTC. Its protein product is CATSDHGLAGGNEQFF.

This clonotype appeared many times. This chain links TRBV2 with TRBJ2-1; the D gene could be TRBD1 or TRBD2 (5 bases each). Trimming removed 7 bases from V and 0 bases from J, with 13 bases in between. The germline CDR1 and CDR2 sequences are SNHLY and FYNNEI. The CDR3 spans 15 residues. This CDR3 reads CASTLPGRSYNEQFF. CDR3 nucleotide sequence: TGTGCCAGCACCTTACCGGGACGCTCCTACAATGAGCAGTTCTTC.

This clonotype was seen only a few times. V and J are TRBV7-2 and TRBJ2-7, with TRBD2 identical over 8 bases. The CDR3 sequence is 16 residues long. With 6 bases clipped from V and 0 bases from J, the junction kept 10 bases outside the gene matches. Looked up from germline, CDR1 is SGHTA and CDR2 is FQGNSA. In nucleotides, the CDR3 is TGTGCCAGCAGGAAAGGGTCCGGGAGGGTCTCCTACGAGCAGTACTTC. This gives the protein CASRKGSGRVSYEQYF.